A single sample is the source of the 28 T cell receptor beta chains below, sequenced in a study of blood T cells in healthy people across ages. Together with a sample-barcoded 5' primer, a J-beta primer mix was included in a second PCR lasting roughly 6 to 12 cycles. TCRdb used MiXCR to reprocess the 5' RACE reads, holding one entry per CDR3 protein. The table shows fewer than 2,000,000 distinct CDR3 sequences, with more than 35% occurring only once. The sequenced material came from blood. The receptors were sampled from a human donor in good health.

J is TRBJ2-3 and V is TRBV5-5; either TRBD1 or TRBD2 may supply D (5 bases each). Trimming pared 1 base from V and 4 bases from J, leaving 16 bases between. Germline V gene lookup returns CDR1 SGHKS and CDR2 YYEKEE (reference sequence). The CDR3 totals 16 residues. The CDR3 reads CASSLLSGAGPDTQYF. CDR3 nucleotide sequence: TGTGCCAGCAGCTTGTTATCCGGGGCAGGGCCAGATACGCAGTATTTT.

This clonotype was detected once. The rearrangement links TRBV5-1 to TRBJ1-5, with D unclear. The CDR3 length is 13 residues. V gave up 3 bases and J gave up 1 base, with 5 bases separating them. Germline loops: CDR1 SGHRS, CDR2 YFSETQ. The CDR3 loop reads CASSSWSNQPQHF. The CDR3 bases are TGCGCCAGCAGCTCTTGGAGCAATCAGCCCCAGCATTTT.

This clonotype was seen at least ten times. The CDR3 region has the DNA TGTGCCAGCAGCTCGAGACTAGCGGGGTTGGTGGGGCAGTACTTC. It codes for CASSSRLAGLVGQYF. The chain combines TRBV13 with TRBJ2-7; TRBD2 matches at 11 bases. Germline trimming cut 4 bases from V and 9 bases from J; bases unmatched to any gene: 11. The germline CDR1 and CDR2 sequences are PRHDT and FYEKMQ (reference sequence). The CDR3 covers 15 residues.

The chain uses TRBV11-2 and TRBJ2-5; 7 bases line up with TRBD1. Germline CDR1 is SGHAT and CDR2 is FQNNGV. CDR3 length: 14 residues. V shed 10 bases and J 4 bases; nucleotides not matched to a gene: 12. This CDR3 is CATNGPGQRETQYF. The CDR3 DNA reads TGTGCCACCAACGGACCGGGACAGCGAGAGACCCAGTACTTC.

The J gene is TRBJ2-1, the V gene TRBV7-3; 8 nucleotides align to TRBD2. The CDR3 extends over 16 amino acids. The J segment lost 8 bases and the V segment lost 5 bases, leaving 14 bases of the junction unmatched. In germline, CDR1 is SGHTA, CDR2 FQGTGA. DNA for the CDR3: TGTGCCAGCAGCCCCCGGGCAGCGGGGGAATACGATGAGCAGTTCTTC. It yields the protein CASSPRAAGEYDEQFF.

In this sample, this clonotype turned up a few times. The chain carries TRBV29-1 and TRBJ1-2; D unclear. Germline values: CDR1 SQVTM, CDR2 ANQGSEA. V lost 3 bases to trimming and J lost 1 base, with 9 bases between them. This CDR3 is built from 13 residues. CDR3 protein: CSVDAGNNYGYTF. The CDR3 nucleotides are TGCAGCGTTGATGCGGGGAATAACTATGGCTACACCTTC.

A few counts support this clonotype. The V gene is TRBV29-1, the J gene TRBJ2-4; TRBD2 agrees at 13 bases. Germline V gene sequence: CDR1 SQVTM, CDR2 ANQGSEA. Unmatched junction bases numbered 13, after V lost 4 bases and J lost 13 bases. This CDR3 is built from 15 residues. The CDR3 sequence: CSVVPAVTSGGEQYF. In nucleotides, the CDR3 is TGCAGCGTTGTTCCGGCCGTAACTAGCGGGGGGGAGCAGTACTTC.

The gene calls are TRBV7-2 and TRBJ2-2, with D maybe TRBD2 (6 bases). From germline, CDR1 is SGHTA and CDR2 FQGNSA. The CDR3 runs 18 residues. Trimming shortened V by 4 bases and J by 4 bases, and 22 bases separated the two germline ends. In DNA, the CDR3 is TGTGCCAGCAGCTCCATATCAACCTGGGACTTTCCCACCGGGGAGCTGTTTTTT. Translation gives CASSSISTWDFPTGELFF.

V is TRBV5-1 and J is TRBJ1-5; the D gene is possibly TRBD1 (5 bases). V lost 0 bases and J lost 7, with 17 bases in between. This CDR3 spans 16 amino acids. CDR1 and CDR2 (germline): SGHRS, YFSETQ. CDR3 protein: CASSLAEAGTGQPQHF. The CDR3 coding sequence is TGCGCCAGCAGCTTGGCCGAGGCAGGGACGGGGCAGCCCCAGCATTTT. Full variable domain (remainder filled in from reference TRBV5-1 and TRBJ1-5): KAGVTQTPRYLIKTRGQQVTLSCSPISGHRSVSWYQQTPGQGLQFLFEYFSETQRNKGNFPGRFSGRQFSNSRSEMNVSTLELGDSALYLCASSLAEAGTGQPQHFGDGTRLSIL.

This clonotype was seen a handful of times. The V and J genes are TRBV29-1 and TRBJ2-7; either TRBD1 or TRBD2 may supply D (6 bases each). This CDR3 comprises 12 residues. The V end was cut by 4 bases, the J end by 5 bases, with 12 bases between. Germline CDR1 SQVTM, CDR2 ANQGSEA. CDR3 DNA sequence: TGCAGCGTTGGGGGGGCACTCCACGAGCAGTACTTC. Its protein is CSVGGALHEQYF.

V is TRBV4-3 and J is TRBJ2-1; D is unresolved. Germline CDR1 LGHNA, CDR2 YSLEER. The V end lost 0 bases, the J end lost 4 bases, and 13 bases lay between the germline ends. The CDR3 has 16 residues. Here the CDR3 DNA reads TGCGCCAGCAGCCAAGAGGGCTCCCCGCGATACAATGAGCAGTTCTTC. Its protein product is CASSQEGSPRYNEQFF.

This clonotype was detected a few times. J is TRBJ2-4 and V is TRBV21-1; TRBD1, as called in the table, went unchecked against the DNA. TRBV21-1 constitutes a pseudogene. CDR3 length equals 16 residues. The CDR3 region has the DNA TGTGCCAGCAGCGCGGGGACAGGGACAGCCAAAAACATTCAGTACTTC. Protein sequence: CASSAGTGTAKNIQYF.

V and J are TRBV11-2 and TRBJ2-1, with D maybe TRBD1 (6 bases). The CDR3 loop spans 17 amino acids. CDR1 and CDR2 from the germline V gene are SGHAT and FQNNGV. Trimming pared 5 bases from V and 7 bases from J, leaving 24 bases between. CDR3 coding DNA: TGTGCCAGCAGCATAACAGGGCCAGCCCTCTATTCTAATGAGCAGTTCTTC. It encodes CASSITGPALYSNEQFF.

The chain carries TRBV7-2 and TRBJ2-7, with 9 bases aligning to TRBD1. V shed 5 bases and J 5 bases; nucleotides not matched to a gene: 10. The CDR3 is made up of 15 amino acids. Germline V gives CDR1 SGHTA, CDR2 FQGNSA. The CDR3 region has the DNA TGTGCCAGCAGCACTCGGACAGGGGAAATCCACGAGCAGTACTTC. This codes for CASSTRTGEIHEQYF.

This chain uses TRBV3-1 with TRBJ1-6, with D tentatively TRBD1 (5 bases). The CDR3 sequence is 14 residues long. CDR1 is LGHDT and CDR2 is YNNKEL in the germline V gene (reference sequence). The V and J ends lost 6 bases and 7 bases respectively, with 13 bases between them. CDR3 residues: CASSLTAPNSPLHF. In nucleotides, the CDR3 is TGTGCCAGCAGTCTGACAGCCCCAAATTCACCCCTCCACTTT.

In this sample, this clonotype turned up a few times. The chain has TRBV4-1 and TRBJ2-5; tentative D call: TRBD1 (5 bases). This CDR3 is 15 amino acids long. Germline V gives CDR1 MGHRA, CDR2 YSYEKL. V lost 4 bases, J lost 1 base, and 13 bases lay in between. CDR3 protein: CASSPNNRIQETQYF. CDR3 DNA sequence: TGCGCCAGCAGCCCTAATAACAGGATCCAAGAGACCCAGTACTTC.

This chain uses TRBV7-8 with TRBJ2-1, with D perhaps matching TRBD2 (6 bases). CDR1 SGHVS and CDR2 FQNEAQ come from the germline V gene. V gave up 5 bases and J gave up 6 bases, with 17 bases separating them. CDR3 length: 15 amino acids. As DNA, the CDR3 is TGTGCCAGCAGCCATGGGAGGACCATCTCCAATGAGCAGTTCTTC. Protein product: CASSHGRTISNEQFF.

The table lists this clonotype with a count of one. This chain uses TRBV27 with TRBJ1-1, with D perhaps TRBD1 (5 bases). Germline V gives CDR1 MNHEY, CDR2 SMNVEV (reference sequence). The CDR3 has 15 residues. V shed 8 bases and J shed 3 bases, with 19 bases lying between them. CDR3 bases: TGTGCCAGCGGAGGGCACTTCCCCAGGGACACTGAAGCTTTCTTT. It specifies CASGGHFPRDTEAFF.

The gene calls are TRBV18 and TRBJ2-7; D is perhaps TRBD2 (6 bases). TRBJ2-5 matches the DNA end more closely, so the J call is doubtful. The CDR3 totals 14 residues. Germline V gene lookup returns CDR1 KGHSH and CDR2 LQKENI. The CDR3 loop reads CASSPGSSEETQYF. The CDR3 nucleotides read TGTGCCAGCTCACCCGGCTCTAGCGAGGAGACCCAGTACTTC.

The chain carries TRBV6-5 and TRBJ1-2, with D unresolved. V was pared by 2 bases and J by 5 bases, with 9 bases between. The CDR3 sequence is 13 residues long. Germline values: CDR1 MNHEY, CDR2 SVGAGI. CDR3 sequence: CASSYAPVYGYTF. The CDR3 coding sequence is TGTGCCAGCAGTTACGCGCCTGTATATGGCTACACCTTC.

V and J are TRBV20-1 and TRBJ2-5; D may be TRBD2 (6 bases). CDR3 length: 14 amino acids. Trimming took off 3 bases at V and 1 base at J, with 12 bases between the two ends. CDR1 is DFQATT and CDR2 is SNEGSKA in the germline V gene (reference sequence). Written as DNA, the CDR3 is TGCAGTGCTAGCGGGCGGGGATCCCAAGAGACCCAGTACTTC. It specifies CSASGRGSQETQYF.

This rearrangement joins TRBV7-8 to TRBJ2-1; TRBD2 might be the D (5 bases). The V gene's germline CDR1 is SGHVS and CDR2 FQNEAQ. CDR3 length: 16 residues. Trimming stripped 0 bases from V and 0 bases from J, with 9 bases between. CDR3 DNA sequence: TGTGCCAGCAGCTTAGCGGAGGTCAGCTCCTACAATGAGCAGTTCTTC. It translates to CASSLAEVSSYNEQFF.

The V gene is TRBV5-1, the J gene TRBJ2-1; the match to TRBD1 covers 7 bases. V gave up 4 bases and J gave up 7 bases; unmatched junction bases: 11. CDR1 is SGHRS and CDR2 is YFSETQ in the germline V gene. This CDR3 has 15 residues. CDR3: CASSLGQPSRNEQFF. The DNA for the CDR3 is TGCGCCAGCAGCCTGGGACAGCCCTCTAGAAATGAGCAGTTCTTC.

This CDR3 is CAIGAQRGETQYF. The CDR3 bases are TGTGCCATCGGGGCACAACGTGGGGAGACCCAGTACTTC. This chain joins TRBV10-3 and TRBJ2-5, with a weak D call TRBD1 (5 bases). CDR3 length equals 13 residues. From germline, CDR1 is ENHRY and CDR2 SYGVKD. Trimming took off 8 bases at V and 5 bases at J, with 15 bases between the two ends.

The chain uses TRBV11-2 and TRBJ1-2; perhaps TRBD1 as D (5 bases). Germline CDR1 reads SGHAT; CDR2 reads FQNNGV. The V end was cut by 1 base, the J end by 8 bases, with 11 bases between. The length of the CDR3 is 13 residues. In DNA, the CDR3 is TGTGCCAGCAGCTTAGTCAGGGCTCGCGGCTACACCTTC. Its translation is CASSLVRARGYTF.

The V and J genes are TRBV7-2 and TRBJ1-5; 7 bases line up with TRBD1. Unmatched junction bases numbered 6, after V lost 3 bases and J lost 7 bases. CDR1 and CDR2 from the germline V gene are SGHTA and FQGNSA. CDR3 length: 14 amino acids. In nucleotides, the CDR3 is TGTGCCAGCAGCTTTACAGGGGAGGGGCAGCCCCAGCATTTT. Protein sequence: CASSFTGEGQPQHF.

DNA of the CDR3: TGTGCCATCGTACAGGGGGAGGGAGATACGCAGTATTTT. Its protein is CAIVQGEGDTQYF. The rearrangement uses TRBV10-3 and TRBJ2-3; D possibly corresponds to TRBD1 (8 bases). The germline gives CDR1 ENHRY, CDR2 SYGVKD. There are 13 residues in the CDR3. Trimming removed 8 bases at V and 5 bases at J, with 14 bases between.

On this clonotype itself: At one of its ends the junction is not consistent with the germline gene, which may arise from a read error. CDR3 residues: CASNQGTGSRETQYF. The CDR3 coding sequence is TGCGCCAGCAACCAAGGGACAGGCAGTCGGGAGACCCAGTACTTC. The chain has TRBV4-3 and TRBJ2-5, with 8 bases identical to TRBD1. Looked up from germline, CDR1 is LGHNA and CDR2 is YSLEER. There are 15 residues in the CDR3.